These 27 T cell receptor beta chains came from one sample sequenced in a study of T cells in Graves' hyperthyroidism and ophthalmopathy. What was amplified from RNA transcripts were TCR beta CDR3 regions. Initially, a first-round RT-PCR of the TCR CDR3 employed the HTBI primer set. TCRdb fed the multiplex PCR reads into MiXCR, producing one record per CDR3 protein. The profile shows nearly 750,000 distinct CDR3 sequences, under 45% of them singletons. The sample comprised blood. These receptors were taken from a woman between 40 and 50 years old with Graves' hyperthyroidism.

V and J are TRBV6-5 and TRBJ2-5; D remains ambiguous. Trimming took off 7 bases at V and 2 bases at J, with 11 bases between the two ends. CDR1 and CDR2 from the germline V gene are MNHEY and SVGAGI. CDR3 length: 13 residues. CDR3 sequence reads: CASTQYNQETQYF. CDR3 coding DNA: TGTGCCAGCACCCAGTATAATCAAGAGACCCAGTACTTC.

This clonotype showed up many times. The V and J genes are TRBV2 and TRBJ1-2, with 7 bases matching TRBD1. The CDR3 is 16 residues long. CDR1 is SNHLY, CDR2 FYNNEI, per germline. The V segment lost 1 base and the J segment 8 bases; nucleotides outside the gene matches: 13. The CDR3 region is CASSEVGTANSWGYTF. CDR3 in DNA: TGTGCCAGCAGTGAAGTCGGGACAGCAAACTCGTGGGGCTACACCTTC. Filled out from reference TRBV2 and TRBJ1-2, the complete variable domain reads EPEVTQTPSHQVTQMGQEVILRCVPISNHLYFYWYRQILGQKVEFLVSFYNNEISEKSEIFDDQFSVERPDGSNFTLKIRSTKLEDSAMYFCASSEVGTANSWGYTFGSGTRLTVV.

This clonotype was seen at least ten times. The rearrangement joins TRBV10-3 to TRBJ1-3, with D hard to call. V was trimmed by 0 bases and J by 0 bases, leaving 6 bases between them. There are 15 residues in the CDR3. Germline CDR1 is ENHRY and CDR2 is SYGVKD. The CDR3 region has the DNA TGTGCCATCAGTGAGTCACGGAGCTCTGGAAACACCATATATTTT. Translation gives CAISESRSSGNTIYF.

For the CDR3, the DNA is TGTGCCACCTGGGACAGCCATAATTCACCCCTCCACTTT. As protein: CATWDSHNSPLHF. The chain has TRBV10-3 and TRBJ1-6; 7 bases match TRBD1. Germline CDR1 and CDR2: ENHRY and SYGVKD. V was clipped by 10 bases and J by 5 bases; unmatched bases: 5. This CDR3 spans 13 amino acids.

The chain links TRBV10-3 to TRBJ1-5, with D maybe TRBD1 (5 bases). V gave up 5 bases and J gave up 0 bases, with 11 bases separating them. Germline loops: CDR1 ENHRY, CDR2 SYGVKD. The CDR3 consists of 15 residues. The CDR3 loop reads CAISPTEFSNQPQHF. The DNA of the CDR3 is TGTGCCATCAGTCCGACAGAGTTTAGCAATCAGCCCCAGCATTTT.

V gene TRBV4-1 combines with J gene TRBJ2-3; the D call may be TRBD1 or TRBD2 (5 bases each). V was pared by 5 bases and J by 6 bases, with 6 bases between. The germline V gene encodes CDR1 MGHRA and CDR2 YSYEKL. The CDR3 loop spans 11 amino acids. The CDR3 loop reads CASSEGDTQYF. The CDR3 region has the DNA TGCGCCAGCAGCGAGGGGGATACGCAGTATTTT.

This clonotype showed up just a few times. The chain links TRBV2 to TRBJ1-1; D might be TRBD1 (5 bases). V was cut by 11 bases and J by 0 bases, with 13 bases left in between. Germline lookup yields CDR1 SNHLY and CDR2 FYNNEI. The CDR3 length is 13 residues. The CDR3 spells CAWDPGLNTEAFF. The CDR3, as DNA: TGTGCCTGGGATCCGGGGCTGAACACTGAAGCTTTCTTT.

This clonotype was recorded many times. V usage is TRBV20-1 and J usage is TRBJ2-7, with 8 bases matching TRBD2. This CDR3 region has 12 residues. The germline V gene has CDR1 DFQATT and CDR2 SNEGSKA (reference sequence). The V and J ends lost 5 bases and 1 base, in that order; junction bases with no gene match: 1. CDR3 protein: CSAQRESYEQYF. The CDR3 coding sequence is TGCAGTGCTCAGCGGGAGTCCTACGAGCAGTACTTC.

The chain combines TRBV2 with TRBJ1-4; D unresolved. Per germline, CDR1 SNHLY and CDR2 FYNNEI. Between the trimmed V and J ends, which lost 6 bases and 5 bases, there was a span of 13 bases. The CDR3 consists of 14 residues. The CDR3 protein is CASRNPAGNEKLFF. The CDR3 DNA sequence: TGTGCCAGCAGAAACCCCGCGGGGAATGAAAAACTGTTTTTT.

This clonotype was seen ten or more times. The J gene is TRBJ2-5, the V gene TRBV20-1; weak D call: TRBD2 (5 bases). Per germline, CDR1 DFQATT and CDR2 SNEGSKA (reference sequence). The CDR3 loop spans 12 amino acids. Trimming cost V 5 bases and J 5 bases, with 12 bases left between them. The DNA for the CDR3 is TGCAGTGCTTTATATCGAGGGGAGACCCAGTACTTC. Amino acid sequence: CSALYRGETQYF.

Note on this clonotype: A much larger clone is a single base away; this may be a read error. The V gene is TRBV29-1, the J gene TRBJ1-2; D is possibly TRBD1 (5 bases). Germline V gene data show CDR1 as SQVTM and CDR2 as ANQGSEA. Trimming took 6 bases from V and 4 from J, leaving 15 bases between them. The CDR3 is 13 residues long. The CDR3 is CSVNQGCTYGYTF. CDR3 sequence (DNA): TGCAGCGTGAATCAGGGTTGCACCTATGGCTACACCTTC.

The table lists this clonotype with many counts. The V gene is TRBV20-1, the J gene TRBJ1-5; maybe TRBD1 (6 bases). Germline V gene data show CDR1 as DFQATT and CDR2 as SNEGSKA (reference sequence). Deletions cut 3 bases from V and 0 bases from J, with 15 bases between. The length of the CDR3 is 16 residues. The DNA of the CDR3 is TGCAGTGCTAGGGACAGACGGACGAATAGCAATCAGCCCCAGCATTTT. The encoded protein is CSARDRRTNSNQPQHF.

The chain carries TRBV6-2 or TRBV6-3 and TRBJ2-7, with 10 bases aligning to TRBD2. The junction had 9 bases not matched to a gene; V was cut back by 2 bases and J by 2 bases. Germline-derived CDR1 and CDR2 are MNHEY and SVGEGT. CDR3 length: 17 residues. The CDR3 reads CASSYQQGLAFPYEQYF. CDR3 coding DNA: TGTGCCAGCAGTTACCAGCAGGGACTAGCGTTCCCCTACGAGCAGTACTTC.

This clonotype has more than one count but fewer than ten. The CDR3 bases are TGTGCCAGCAGCATATCCGGGACAGGGAAGAATAAGGATGGCTACACCTTC. Its protein is CASSISGTGKNKDGYTF. The chain uses TRBV5-8 and TRBJ1-2, with 9 bases fitting TRBD1. CDR3 size: 17 residues. Germline lookup yields CDR1 SGHTS and CDR2 YDEGEE. With 4 bases clipped from V and 6 bases from J, the junction kept 16 bases outside the gene matches. Full variable domain (rest looked up from reference TRBV5-8 and TRBJ1-2): EAGVTQSPTHLIKTRGQQATLRCSPISGHTSVYWYQQALGLGLQFLLWYDEGEERNRGNFPPRFSGRQFPNYSSELNVNALELEDSALYLCASSISGTGKNKDGYTFGSGTRLTVV.

This clonotype was detected many times. The chain has TRBV6-1 and TRBJ2-7; no definite D call. V shed 2 bases and J shed 2 bases, with 7 bases lying between them. Germline values: CDR1 MNHNS, CDR2 SASEGT. The CDR3 spans 13 residues. CDR3 sequence reads: CASSETVPYEQYF. The CDR3 nucleotides read TGTGCCAGCAGTGAAACCGTTCCCTACGAGCAGTACTTC.

Many counts were recorded for this clonotype. This sequence joins TRBV29-1 and TRBJ1-1; D ambiguous. The CDR3 has 12 residues. V was clipped by 3 bases and J by 1 base, with 6 bases between them. Germline CDR1 is SQVTM and CDR2 is ANQGSEA. CDR3 protein: CSVEGRNTEAFF. The DNA of the CDR3 is TGCAGCGTTGAGGGAAGGAACACTGAAGCTTTCTTT.

A remark on this clonotype: At one of its ends the junction is not consistent with the germline gene, which may arise from a read error. V usage is TRBV20-1 and J usage is TRBJ1-2; D is undetermined. The CDR3 consists of 15 residues. Germline assignment: CDR1 DFQATT and CDR2 SNEGSKA (reference sequence). This CDR3 reads CSARDFRLTTYGCTF. The CDR3 coding sequence is TGCAGTGCTAGAGATTTCAGGTTGACGACCTATGGCTGCACCTTC.

This clonotype came up a few times. Here the CDR3 DNA reads TGTGCCAGCAGCTTGGATCAGGGAACTGGGGCCAACGTCCTGACTTTC. It encodes CASSLDQGTGANVLTF. V and J are TRBV5-8 and TRBJ2-6; the D gene is possibly TRBD1 (5 bases). Trimming took 0 bases from V and 2 from J, leaving 9 bases between them. The CDR3 runs to 16 residues. CDR1 is SGHTS, CDR2 YDEGEE, per germline.

The sample holds a few counts of this clonotype. V gene TRBV4-2 combines with J gene TRBJ1-6, with no clear D. Trimming stripped 2 bases from V and 6 bases from J, with 11 bases between. Germline values: CDR1 LGHNA, CDR2 YNFKEQ. This CDR3 has 15 amino acids. CDR3 sequence (DNA): TGTGCCAGCAGCCAACGAGGGCAGATTAATTCACCCCTCCACTTT. It translates to CASSQRGQINSPLHF.

As to this clonotype: At one boundary the junction diverges from the germline segment, which might be a read error. This chain joins TRBV9 and TRBJ1-1; 8 bases are shared with TRBD1. This CDR3 comprises 17 residues. Germline V CDR1 and CDR2: SGDLS, YYNGEE. DNA of the CDR3: TGTGTCAGCAGCGTAGGACGCCCCAGGGGGCCGAACACTGAAGCTTTCTTT. Amino acids: CVSSVGRPRGPNTEAFF.

A remark on this clonotype: A much bigger clone sits one base away, suggesting this may be a read error. This chain links TRBV5-1 with TRBJ1-2, with D perhaps TRBD1 (5 bases). The CDR3 totals 13 residues. Trimming pared 5 bases from V and 2 bases from J, leaving 10 bases between. Germline loops: CDR1 SGHRS, CDR2 YFSETQ. CDR3 amino acids: CASRGRENYGYTF. As DNA, the CDR3 is TGCGCCAGCAGGGGCAGGGAGAACTATGGCTACACCTTC. The full variable domain, in which reference TRBV5-1 and TRBJ1-2 provide the parts outside the CDR3, is KAGVTQTPRYLIKTRGQQVTLSCSPISGHRSVSWYQQTPGQGLQFLFEYFSETQRNKGNFPGRFSGRQFSNSRSEMNVSTLELGDSALYLCASRGRENYGYTFGSGTRLTVV.

This clonotype turned up a few times. The CDR3 region is CASTEGGNGYTF. The CDR3, as DNA: TGTGCCAGCACCGAAGGAGGTAATGGCTACACCTTC. This sequence joins TRBV7-2 and TRBJ1-2; D gene unclear. Deletions cut 7 bases from V and 6 bases from J, with 12 bases between. Germline loops: CDR1 SGHTA, CDR2 FQGNSA. This CDR3 region has 12 residues.

V gene TRBV12-3 or TRBV12-4 combines with J gene TRBJ2-1, with a weak D call TRBD2 (6 bases). V was cut by 5 bases and J by 3 bases, with 8 bases left in between. CDR3 length equals 13 residues. This CDR3 reads CASSRSGYNEQFF. In DNA form, the CDR3 reads TGTGCCAGCAGTCGTAGCGGCTACAATGAGCAGTTCTTC.

This clonotype was counted only a few times. The V call is TRBV4-3, the J call TRBJ1-4; D remains ambiguous. The CDR3 loop spans 15 amino acids. Germline assignment: CDR1 LGHNA and CDR2 YSLEER. Trimming stripped 2 bases from V and 4 bases from J, with 11 bases between. The DNA of the CDR3 is TGCGCCAGCAGCCAAAACCTAGGAGTTAATGAAAAACTGTTTTTT. Residues: CASSQNLGVNEKLFF.

J is TRBJ1-2 and V is TRBV7-2, with a possible D match to TRBD1 (5 bases). Trimming removed 6 bases at V and 9 bases at J, with 17 bases between. The CDR3 is made up of 13 amino acids. Germline CDR1 and CDR2: SGHTA and FQGNSA. The CDR3 protein is CASSSPTGESYTF. CDR3 coding DNA: TGTGCCAGCAGTTCCCCGACGGGGGAAAGCTACACCTTC.

This clonotype was seen only a few times. The J gene is TRBJ2-2, the V gene TRBV7-9; D uncertain. Germline lookup yields CDR1 SEHNR and CDR2 FQNEAQ (reference sequence). There are 14 residues in the CDR3. Trimming shortened V by 6 bases and J by 5 bases, and 13 bases separated the two germline ends. In nucleotides, the CDR3 is TGTGCCAGCAGTACGGCCCGGGCAACCGGGGAGCTGTTTTTT. Amino acids: CASSTARATGELFF.

The CDR3 sequence: CSVEMETSGPGELFF. The CDR3 region has the DNA TGCAGCGTTGAAATGGAGACTAGCGGGCCCGGGGAGCTGTTTTTT. The J gene is TRBJ2-2, the V gene TRBV29-1, with TRBD2 matching over 10 bases. Unmatched junction bases numbered 6, after V lost 2 bases and J lost 6 bases. The CDR3 runs 15 residues. Germline CDR1 and CDR2: SQVTM and ANQGSEA.